This entry lists 10 T cell receptor beta chains sequenced from one sample in a study of chemoradiotherapy in HPV16-positive cancers. Assay used: immunoSEQ multiplex PCR; TCRdb lists only in-frame clones, some missing. The sample includes 9,500 to 15,000 clones, 63% of them seen just once. Collection took place from a patient who underwent chemoradiotherapy. These receptors were taken from a human donor with HPV-associated anogenital cancer.

This clone was detected once. The rearrangement joins TRBV2 to TRBJ1-1, with a tentative D call TRBD1 (6 bases). Trimming removed 8 bases at V and 4 bases at J, with 17 bases between. This CDR3 is 14 amino acids long. Per the germline V gene, CDR1 is SNHLY and CDR2 is FYNNEI. CDR3 nucleotide sequence: TGTGCCAGCCTGAGAGGGGGAGGAAGCACTGAAGCTTTCTTT. Protein product: CASLRGGGSTEAFF.

The sample holds a few counts of this clone. The rearrangement links TRBV6-1 to TRBJ2-7, with 9 positions matching TRBD2. J gave up 6 bases and V 6 bases, and 12 bases lay outside the gene matches. Germline loops: CDR1 MNHNS, CDR2 SASEGT. This CDR3 comprises 15 residues. The DNA for the CDR3 is TGTGCCAGCAGACGTTTAGTAGCGGGGGATCTCGAGCAGTACTTC. Residues: CASRRLVAGDLEQYF.

J is TRBJ1-1 and V is TRBV30; D call uncertain. The CDR3 consists of 12 residues. The V end was cut by 5 bases, the J end by 5 bases, with 12 bases between. Germline V gene sequence: CDR1 GTSNPN, CDR2 SVGIG (reference sequence). This CDR3 reads CAWGPFRTEAFF. The CDR3 bases are TGTGCCTGGGGTCCCTTTCGGACTGAAGCTTTCTTT.

This clone turned up a few times. The gene calls are TRBV30 and TRBJ2-5; TRBD2 matches 10 bases. Looked up from germline, CDR1 is GTSNPN and CDR2 is SVGIG (reference sequence). V lost 1 base, J lost 4 bases, and 12 bases stayed unmatched. The length of the CDR3 is 17 residues. The CDR3, as DNA: TGTGCCTGGAGTGCCCTCTCGGAAGCGGGGGGGGGAGAGACCCAGTACTTC. Amino acid sequence: CAWSALSEAGGGETQYF.

This chain links TRBV6-4 with TRBJ1-2, with D maybe TRBD1 (5 bases). The CDR3 runs to 12 residues. CDR1 MRHNA and CDR2 SNTAGT come from the germline V gene. V was shortened by 2 bases and J by 4 bases, with 5 bases between the two germline ends. CDR3 bases: TGTGCCAGCAGTGACGGGGGCTATGGCTACACCTTC. Its translation: CASSDGGYGYTF.

This chain connects TRBV5-5 to TRBJ1-2; maybe TRBD1 (6 bases). The V gene's germline CDR1 is SGHKS and CDR2 YYEKEE (reference sequence). The CDR3 loop spans 17 amino acids. V lost 0 bases and J lost 0, with 15 bases in between. This chain's CDR3 is CASSLAPGDTSNYGYTF. Written as DNA, the CDR3 is TGTGCCAGCAGCTTGGCCCCAGGGGACACGTCTAACTATGGCTACACCTTC.

V gene TRBV2 combines with J gene TRBJ1-2; D is possibly TRBD1 (5 bases). V was shortened by 4 bases and J by 5 bases, with 14 bases between the two germline ends. The CDR3 loop spans 14 amino acids. Germline V lookup: CDR1 SNHLY, CDR2 FYNNEI. The CDR3 loop reads CASSVEGAVYGYTF. DNA of the CDR3: TGTGCCAGCAGTGTCGAAGGGGCTGTATATGGCTACACCTTC.

The chain joins TRBV27 to TRBJ2-1; possibly TRBD1 or TRBD2 for D (7 bases each). The V end lost 6 bases, the J end lost 2 bases, and 17 bases lay between the germline ends. The CDR3 covers 16 residues. Per the germline V gene, CDR1 is MNHEY and CDR2 is SMNVEV (reference sequence). The CDR3 nucleotides are TGTGCCAGCAGAACCCTGGGAGGGGGCCCCTACAATGAGCAGTTCTTC. Amino acid sequence: CASRTLGGGPYNEQFF.

This clone was seen a few times. Here the CDR3 reads CASSLVQGRQPQHF. The CDR3 nucleotides read TGTGCCAGCAGCTTAGTACAGGGTAGACAGCCCCAGCATTTT. The chain joins TRBV7-8 to TRBJ1-5, with D perhaps matching TRBD1 (6 bases). This CDR3 region has 14 residues. V dropped 1 base and J dropped 7 bases, with 11 bases sitting between them. Germline CDR1 reads SGHVS; CDR2 reads FQNEAQ.

This chain joins TRBV28 and TRBJ1-1; maybe TRBD1 (5 bases). Per germline, CDR1 MDHEN and CDR2 SYDVKM. The CDR3 runs 15 residues. V lost 5 bases, J lost 1 base, and 14 bases lay in between. The CDR3 DNA reads as TGTGCCAGCAGTCCTACGGGGCACCAGAACACTGAAGCTTTCTTT. Translating gives CASSPTGHQNTEAFF.